The clone carrying this T cell receptor beta chain was recorded a few times. Its target is not known. The V and J ends lost 2 bases and 3 bases, in that order; junction bases with no gene match: 7. Germline V lookup: CDR1 MNHEY, CDR2 SMNVEV (reference sequence). The CDR3 totals 15 residues. Via MiXCR, TCRdb re-called the 5' RACE reads, giving one row per CDR3 protein. The sample includes some 330,000 distinct CDR3 sequences, 7% to 9% of them seen just once. This entry belongs to a study of CD8 T cells in ankylosing spondylitis. Notes on the study in general: According to the report, clones linked to the disease were significantly enriched in matched synovial fluid samples taken from ankylosing spondylitis patients. Within peripheral blood, clones linked to disease were CD8+ and relatively rare. Characteristic, it appeared, of ankylosing spondylitis blood was a TCR beta motif of fewer than 10 highly homologous variants.

The V call is TRBV27, the J call TRBJ2-7, with TRBD2 matching over 7 bases. This receptor was identified in a male donor with ankylosing spondylitis. Sequencing was done on a sample of blood, either unsorted or a sorted T cell fraction (not recorded which). The CDR3 here is CASSLAGREHYEQYF. The CDR3 DNA follows: TGTGCCAGCAGTTTAGCGGGGCGGGAGCACTACGAGCAGTACTTC.